The TCR beta chain described here comes from a study of T cells after yellow fever vaccination. TCRdb analysed the 5' RACE reads with MiXCR anew, one entry per CDR3 protein. This table holds some 300,000 distinct CDR3 sequences, approximately 10% found once. CDR3 length: 17 residues. The V and J ends lost 0 bases and 3 bases, in that order; junction bases with no gene match: 7. Germline V lookup: CDR1 MNHEY, CDR2 SVGAGI. This clonotype has more than one count but fewer than ten. The sequencing used CD4+ T cells sorted from PBMCs, collected 5 days after the yellow fever booster vaccination. The clonotype was recovered from a man aged 18-30 years who received the YFV17D yellow fever vaccine. The gene calls are TRBV6-5 and TRBJ1-1, with 10 bases matching TRBD1. CDR3 sequence reads: CASSYSPGQGIDTEAFF. The CDR3 region has the DNA TGTGCCAGCAGTTACTCGCCGGGACAGGGGATCGACACTGAAGCTTTCTTT.